This T cell receptor beta chain stems from a study of molecular identifiers for immune sequencing clone quantification. Generation of bulk TCR libraries relied on previously described methods and listed TCR primers. One entry per CDR3 protein results from TCRdb running MiXCR on the PCR reads. This repertoire shows hundreds of thousands of distinct CDR3 sequences, approximately 24% found once; its top ten account for 0.78%. It was from around 20,000 to 1,000,000 sorted cells, with 10%, 30% or 50% RNA, that naive CD8 libraries came. This CDR3 contains 15 residues. Looked up from germline, CDR1 is SNHLY and CDR2 is FYNNEI. V lost 1 base, J lost 5 bases, and 14 bases lay in between.

This sequence joins TRBV2 and TRBJ2-5; D gene uncertain. The sequenced material came from naive CD8+ T cells from blood, with Jurkat cell RNA spiked in. Subset reported: FACS-sorted CD8+CD4-CCR7+CD45RA+ naive T cells. The receptor was isolated from a human donor in good health. Some libraries in this study had Jurkat cell RNA spiked in. CDR3 residues: CASSEGPGLEETQYF. In nucleotides, the CDR3 is TGTGCCAGCAGTGAAGGGCCGGGTCTAGAGGAGACCCAGTACTTC.